The sequence of this T cell receptor beta chain was determined in a study of T cell changes during pregnancy in multiple sclerosis (dated by TCRdb to about 2019). Regarding the research as a whole: The study looked at changes in the T cell repertoire across pregnancy in women with multiple sclerosis.

For this clone: Its cognate antigen has yet to be identified. Nothing much larger sits one base from this clone, and base qualities are not available.

Libraries were made using the immunoSEQ multiplex PCR assay. The immuneACCESS repertoire file appears here via TCRdb, limited to in-frame rearrangements. These files lack a portion of the clones; in checked studies, under half of the deficit traces to unresolved V genes, and the cause of the others is not known. This sample comprises approximately 41,000 clones, 94% of them detected only once. The ten top clones hold roughly 8.3% of the sample. Germline trimming amounts to 0 bases on V and 4 bases on J, with 1 as the count of junction bases outside the gene matches. Sequences MNHNY (CDR1) and SVGAGI (CDR2) are obtained from the germline V gene (reference sequence). The CDR3 spans 15 residues, from the cysteine through the phenylalanine. Only CDR3 DNA remains: 45 bases, in frame from the first base.

The sample consisted of CD8+ T cells from peripheral blood mononuclear cells, taken in the third trimester of pregnancy. The chain employs TRBV6-6 and TRBJ2-1; the central 9 bases match TRBD1. This clonotype was obtained from a female donor with multiple sclerosis, enrolled in a pregnancy study. The nucleotides read TGTGCCAGCAGTTACTCAGGGACAGGGTACAATGAGCAGTTCTTC. Its coded protein is CASSYSGTGYNEQFF.